This entry describes one TCR beta chain. Naive CD8 cells comprised CD45RO-negative, CCR7-positively selected cells, excluding terminally differentiated effector memory CD45RA+ cells. Genomic DNA of each subset was evenly split across several immunoSEQ plates. The table came from immunoSEQ multiplex PCR; TCRdb's copy has only in-frame clones and leaves some out. The profile shows around 2,100,000 clones, about 94% of them singletons. V trimming: 4 bases; J trimming: 4 bases; junction bases outside the gene matches: 5. CDR3 length: 15 residues. Germline CDR1 is SEHNR and CDR2 is FQNEAQ (reference sequence). The sample belongs to a study of shared clonotypes between healthy human individuals.

The sample was naive CD8+ T cells sorted from blood. The source of this sequence is a man aged 18 to 35 in good health. The chain combines TRBV7-9 with TRBJ2-7; 12 nucleotides agree with TRBD2. Written as DNA, the CDR3 is TGTGCCAGCAGCTCCGGGACTAGCGGGCTGTACGAGCAGTACTTC. This encodes CASSSGTSGLYEQYF.